What follows is one T cell receptor beta chain and its context. Its antigen is unknown. The data are from a study of T cell responses to AZD1222 COVID-19 vaccine. Sequencing was performed with immunoSEQ multiplex PCR; in TCRdb, only in-frame clones are kept and a portion is missing. This sample has 95,000 to 150,000 clones; about 93% occur once, and the top ten carry 5%. Study-level points and caveats: Females outnumbered males among donors, who were mostly white British; clonal diversity was possibly underestimated.

Germline CDR1 SGHTA, CDR2 FQGNSA. V was pared by 7 bases and J by 1 base, with 9 bases between. The CDR3 length is 13 residues. Sample: peripheral blood, taken 28 days after the second AZD1222 dose. This TCR derives from an adult who received the AZD1222 COVID-19 vaccine. This chain connects TRBV7-2 to TRBJ2-3; no reliable D call. CDR3 DNA sequence: TGTGCCAGCAAGTGGAGCCGCACAGATACGCAGTATTTT. Translating it yields CASKWSRTDTQYF.